The clone carrying this T cell receptor (beta chain) was observed a few times. The antigen is undetermined. The entry originates in a study of breast tumors, draining lymph nodes, adjacent tissues. Via MiXCR, TCRdb re-called the multiplex PCR reads, giving one row per CDR3 protein. This sample yields approximately 230,000 distinct CDR3 sequences, of which around 34% are seen a single time; over 3.5% belongs to the top ten. Study-wide points: That most tumor T cells come from lymph nodes remained unproven.

Breast cancer patients provided tissue from their axillary draining lymph nodes. CDR3 length equals 18 residues. V lost 4 bases and J 5 bases, leaving 25 bases between the germline ends. Germline V lookup: CDR1 KGHDR, CDR2 SFDVKD. The clonotype originates from a female donor with breast cancer. Some clones in this sample may be carry-over from other donors' samples. The specimen sequenced was axillary lymph node tissue. V and J are TRBV24-1 and TRBJ1-1; D perhaps matches TRBD1 (6 bases). CDR3 DNA sequence: TGTGCCACCAGTGACCAGATCGACAGGCCCCTCGGGTGGACTGAAGCTTTCTTT. Its protein product is CATSDQIDRPLGWTEAFF.